This passage covers 30 T cell receptor beta chains from one sample sequenced in a study of T cells in Graves' hyperthyroidism and ophthalmopathy. RNA transcripts yielded amplified TCR beta CDR3 regions. First-round RT-PCR of the TCR CDR3 relied on the HTBI primer set. One entry per CDR3 protein results from TCRdb running MiXCR on the multiplex PCR reads. Among around 660,000 distinct CDR3 sequences, about 45% were seen once, and the ten largest hold less than 9%. Material: peripheral blood or thyroid tissue (not recorded which). All receptors derive from an adult man with Graves' disease, either hyperthyroidism or ophthalmopathy (not recorded which).

This clonotype showed up many times. The chain joins TRBV10-3 to TRBJ1-1, with D unclear. Germline V gene sequence: CDR1 ENHRY, CDR2 SYGVKD. The V and J ends lost 4 bases and 1 base respectively, with 7 bases between them. The CDR3 is made up of 13 amino acids. The DNA for the CDR3 is TGTGCCATCAGTGGCAACAAGAACACTGAAGCTTTCTTT. It codes for CAISGNKNTEAFF.

V is TRBV5-1 and J is TRBJ1-2; TRBD1 aligns across 11 bases. Germline V gene lookup returns CDR1 SGHRS and CDR2 YFSETQ. CDR3 length: 15 residues. V lost 4 bases, J lost 7 bases, and 9 bases stayed unmatched. This chain's CDR3 is CASSNGTGGLRGYTF. The CDR3 DNA reads as TGCGCCAGCAGCAACGGGACAGGGGGGCTCCGTGGCTACACCTTC.

The chain links TRBV29-1 to TRBJ1-2; 8 nucleotides match TRBD1. Germline lookup yields CDR1 SQVTM and CDR2 ANQGSEA. The CDR3 runs to 12 residues. V was pared by 7 bases and J by 8 bases, with 9 bases of the junction left unmatched. The CDR3 DNA reads TGCAGCGCAGGACAGGGCGATCGAGGCTACACCTTC. This codes for CSAGQGDRGYTF.

This clonotype has ten or more counts. The chain couples TRBV7-2 to TRBJ1-6; no firm D call. The CDR3 runs to 11 residues. Trimming left V 2 bases short and J 13 bases short, with 6 bases between. Germline V gives CDR1 SGHTA, CDR2 FQGNSA. Here the CDR3 reads CASSLRRPLHF. In DNA form, the CDR3 reads TGTGCCAGCAGCTTACGTAGGCCCCTCCACTTT.

Many counts were recorded for this clonotype. This chain links TRBV7-9 with TRBJ1-2, with D perhaps matching TRBD1 (6 bases). V was pared by 5 bases and J by 4 bases, with 11 bases between. There are 13 residues in the CDR3. Per the germline V gene, CDR1 is SEHNR and CDR2 is FQNEAQ (reference sequence). DNA for the CDR3: TGTGCCAGCAGCCCAGGGGCAGTCTATGGCTACACCTTC. It specifies CASSPGAVYGYTF.

A note on this clonotype: Sequence at one end of the junction differs from germline and may be a read error. This chain uses TRBV7-9 with TRBJ1-2; 7 positions agree with TRBD1. Germline V gives CDR1 SEHNR, CDR2 FQNEAQ (reference sequence). The CDR3 runs to 14 residues. DNA of the CDR3: TGTGCCAGCAGCTACGGACAGGATGGAGGTGGCTACAGCTTT. Translation gives CASSYGQDGGGYSF.

Details on this clonotype: The junction differs from germline at one of its ends, possibly a read error. The V and J genes are TRBV6-1 and TRBJ1-5; D remains unclear. The CDR3 covers 13 residues. Germline V gives CDR1 MNHNS, CDR2 SASEGT. The CDR3 bases are TGTGCCATCAGTGAAGCTCGCAATCAGCCCCAGCATTTT. The encoded protein is CAISEARNQPQHF.

The rearrangement uses TRBV10-3 and TRBJ1-2; 9 nucleotides match TRBD1. This CDR3 spans 14 amino acids. The V and J ends lost 6 bases and 3 bases, in that order; junction bases with no gene match: 5. Germline loops: CDR1 ENHRY, CDR2 SYGVKD. The chain's CDR3 is CAIRPGQGDYGYTF. DNA for the CDR3: TGTGCCATCAGACCGGGACAGGGAGACTATGGCTACACCTTC.

Note on this clonotype: At one boundary the junction diverges from the germline segment, which might be a read error. This chain uses TRBV5-1 with TRBJ1-2; 8 positions agree with TRBD1. Germline values: CDR1 SGHRS, CDR2 YFSETQ. The CDR3 sequence is 13 residues long. DNA of the CDR3: TGCGCCAGCAGCCCCAGGGGGCCTTATGGCTACACTTTC. It codes for CASSPRGPYGYTF.

Regarding this clonotype: A single base separates this from a much larger clone, so it may be a read error. This rearrangement joins TRBV6-1 to TRBJ2-2; TRBD2 matches 10 bases. This CDR3 is 14 amino acids long. The junction had 0 bases not matched to a gene; V was cut back by 8 bases and J by 0 bases. CDR1 and CDR2 (germline): MNHNS, SASEGT. The CDR3 reads CASGLAANTGELFF. CDR3 sequence (DNA): TGTGCCAGCGGACTAGCGGCGAACACCGGGGAGCTGTTTTTT.

Concerning this clonotype: A read error is possible here, since a much larger clone lies one base away. This chain uses TRBV15 with TRBJ1-5, with 8 bases matching TRBD1. The trim removed 1 base at V and 4 bases at J, leaving 6 bases unmatched. CDR3 length equals 16 residues. CDR1 and CDR2 from the germline V gene are LNHNV and YYDKDF (reference sequence). For the CDR3, the DNA is TGTGCCACCAGCAGAGGTGGGGGGACAGGTAATCAGCCCCAGCATTTT. It specifies CATSRGGGTGNQPQHF.

V gene TRBV19 combines with J gene TRBJ1-1, with TRBD1 identical over 10 bases. Germline CDR1 and CDR2: LNHDA and SQIVND (reference sequence). Trimming took 6 bases from V and 3 from J; bases not matched to a gene: 4. This CDR3 is built from 14 residues. The DNA for the CDR3 is TGTGCCAGTAGATGGGGGACAGGGGACACTGAAGCTTTCTTT. It is translated as CASRWGTGDTEAFF.

As concerns this clonotype: A read error may produce the germline difference seen at one junction end. The rearrangement links TRBV10-2 to TRBJ1-1; D is ambiguous. Germline V CDR1 and CDR2: WSHSY, SAAADI. There are 15 residues in the CDR3. CDR3 sequence: CASSERGGENAEAFF. CDR3 bases: TGCGCCAGCAGTGAACGGGGAGGAGAGAACGCTGAAGCTTTCTTT.

This clonotype was counted only a few times. The chain combines TRBV9 with TRBJ2-7; 11 bases are shared with TRBD2. Germline CDR1 SGDLS, CDR2 YYNGEE. The CDR3 has 14 amino acids. V dropped 4 bases and J dropped 5; count of bases not matched to a gene: 5. CDR3 protein: CASSPTSGRNEQYF. In nucleotides, the CDR3 is TGTGCCAGCAGCCCTACTAGCGGGAGAAACGAGCAGTACTTC.

The chain has TRBV2 and TRBJ1-5; D gene ambiguous. The V gene's germline CDR1 is SNHLY and CDR2 FYNNEI. The CDR3 is 14 residues long. The germline V and J ends were trimmed by 6 bases and 2 bases, with 11 bases remaining between them. CDR3 sequence (DNA): TGTGCCAGCAGAGCCGTCGGGGGCAATCAGCCCCAGCATTTT. It encodes CASRAVGGNQPQHF. Using reference TRBV2 and TRBJ1-5 for the parts outside the CDR3, the full variable domain is EPEVTQTPSHQVTQMGQEVILRCVPISNHLYFYWYRQILGQKVEFLVSFYNNEISEKSEIFDDQFSVERPDGSNFTLKIRSTKLEDSAMYFCASRAVGGNQPQHFGDGTRLSIL.

V usage is TRBV7-9 and J usage is TRBJ1-4, with D perhaps TRBD1 (6 bases). The CDR3 covers 17 residues. V shed 3 bases and J shed 0 bases, with 14 bases lying between them. Germline CDR1 is SEHNR and CDR2 is FQNEAQ (reference sequence). The CDR3 bases are TGTGCCAGCAGCTTTACCAGGGGCTTCGCAACTAATGAAAAACTGTTTTTT. It codes for CASSFTRGFATNEKLFF.

This clonotype was seen ten or more times. The chain recombines TRBV20-1 with TRBJ1-5, with D unresolved. CDR3 length: 10 amino acids. Trimming took off 3 bases at V and 11 bases at J, with 8 bases between the two ends. Looked up from germline, CDR1 is DFQATT and CDR2 is SNEGSKA (reference sequence). The CDR3 coding sequence is TGCAGTGCTAGTCGGTCGACCCAGCATTTT. Its protein product is CSASRSTQHF.

The chain carries TRBV7-9 and TRBJ1-3; D is possibly TRBD1 (5 bases). This CDR3 comprises 16 residues. Germline-derived CDR1 and CDR2 are SEHNR and FQNEAQ (reference sequence). Between the trimmed V and J ends, which lost 1 base and 2 bases, there was a span of 12 bases. In DNA form, the CDR3 reads TGTGCCAGCAGCTTAGGGCCCGGGGCCCCTGGAAACACCATATATTTT. Translating gives CASSLGPGAPGNTIYF.

This clonotype has just a few counts. The chain couples TRBV14 to TRBJ1-3; 7 nucleotides align to TRBD1. The CDR3 spans 18 residues. Germline V CDR1 and CDR2: SGHDN, FVKESK. The trim removed 4 bases at V and 0 bases at J, leaving 12 bases unmatched. The DNA of the CDR3 is TGTGCCAGCAGCCCGTGGACAGGCCCTTTGGTCTCTGGAAACACCATATATTTT. Translation: CASSPWTGPLVSGNTIYF.

V is TRBV25-1 and J is TRBJ1-2; TRBD1 matches 7 bases. This CDR3 has 14 amino acids. Per germline, CDR1 MGHDK and CDR2 SYGVNS. The trim removed 8 bases at V and 2 bases at J, leaving 8 bases unmatched. In nucleotides, the CDR3 is TGTGCCAGCTCCGACCAAGGGGGCAACTATGGCTACACCTTC. Its protein product is CASSDQGGNYGYTF.

Worth noting for this clonotype: The CDR3 does not close with the conserved phenylalanine or tryptophan, likely indicating a read error. This chain connects TRBV20-1 to TRBJ2-7; D is unclear. The CDR3 sequence is 11 residues long. Trimming took 5 bases from V and 3 from J, leaving 8 bases between them. Germline V gives CDR1 DFQATT, CDR2 SNEGSKA (reference sequence). The CDR3 region has the DNA TGCAGTGCTCCGGACGGCTACGAGCAGTACCTC. Protein product: CSAPDGYEQYL.

The rearrangement joins TRBV27 to TRBJ1-6; possible D gene TRBD1, 5 bases. The V gene's germline CDR1 is MNHEY and CDR2 SMNVEV (reference sequence). V gave up 5 bases and J gave up 11 bases, with 22 bases separating them. The CDR3 covers 16 residues. In DNA form, the CDR3 reads TGTGCCAGCAGTCCGGGCCTTGGGGGGAGATTAACACCCCTCCACTTT. As protein: CASSPGLGGRLTPLHF.

The chain joins TRBV12-3 or TRBV12-4 to TRBJ2-2; TRBD1 agrees at 9 bases. The CDR3 consists of 16 residues. The J segment lost 5 bases and the V segment lost 5 bases, leaving 9 bases of the junction unmatched. The CDR3 loop reads CASSELGTGLTGELFF. In nucleotides, the CDR3 is TGTGCCAGCAGTGAACTTGGGACAGGGCTAACCGGGGAGCTGTTTTTT.

As regards this clonotype: A single base separates this from a much larger clone, so it may be a read error. Because it lacks the conserved phenylalanine or tryptophan at the end, this CDR3 is likely a read error. The V gene is TRBV2, the J gene TRBJ1-1; D is perhaps TRBD1 (5 bases). This CDR3 is 10 amino acids long. Trimming shortened V by 8 bases and J by 6 bases, and 7 bases separated the two germline ends. Looked up from germline, CDR1 is SNHLY and CDR2 is FYNNEI. Here the CDR3 DNA reads TGTGCCAGCGACAGAGCTGAAGCTTTCCTT. This gives the protein CASDRAEAFL.

A word on this clonotype: Possible read error: a much larger clone is one base away. The rearrangement uses TRBV29-1 and TRBJ2-2; the D is unclear. This CDR3 region has 12 residues. From germline, CDR1 is SQVTM and CDR2 ANQGSEA. The CDR3 DNA sequence: TGCAGCGTTGGTGGGATTTCCGGGCAGCTGTTTTTT. The encoded protein is CSVGGISGQLFF.

V and J are TRBV12-3 or TRBV12-4 and TRBJ1-1, with 9 bases that match TRBD1. Unmatched junction bases numbered 3, after V lost 4 bases and J lost 6 bases. The CDR3 runs to 13 residues. CDR3 nucleotides: TGTGCCAGCAGTTGGGGGGACAGGGCTGAAGCTTTCTTT. Translated, it gives CASSWGDRAEAFF.

The chain is built from TRBV20-1 and TRBJ2-5; TRBD2 matches 10 bases. The V gene end was trimmed by 3 bases and the J gene end by 5 bases; junction bases not matched to a gene: 12. The CDR3 runs 16 residues. Germline V CDR1 and CDR2: DFQATT, SNEGSKA (reference sequence). CDR3 coding DNA: TGCAGTGCTAGTGGACTAGCGGAGGGGCCACGGGAGACCCAGTACTTC. It codes for CSASGLAEGPRETQYF.

This sequence joins TRBV29-1 and TRBJ1-1; D gene uncertain. V lost 8 bases and J 8 bases, leaving 9 bases between the germline ends. Germline V gene data show CDR1 as SQVTM and CDR2 as ANQGSEA. The CDR3 is 9 amino acids. For the CDR3, the DNA is TGCAGCTTGGGTGGCGAAGCTTTCTTT. Residues: CSLGGEAFF.

This chain uses TRBV29-1 with TRBJ1-1; D ambiguous. The CDR3 consists of 13 residues. Trimming shortened V by 8 bases and J by 4 bases, and 17 bases separated the two germline ends. CDR1 and CDR2 (germline): SQVTM, ANQGSEA. CDR3 nucleotide sequence: TGCAGCAGCCCCGTCGTGTTGGTCACTGAAGCTTTCTTT. It encodes CSSPVVLVTEAFF.

This clonotype was counted a few times. The chain carries TRBV2 and TRBJ2-5; TRBD2 matches 11 bases. The CDR3 has 15 residues. Trimming at V came to 5 bases and at J to 4 bases, leaving 6 bases not matched to a gene. Per germline, CDR1 SNHLY and CDR2 FYNNEI. As DNA, the CDR3 is TGTGCCAGCAGTAAGGGACTAGCGGTTCGAGAGACCCAGTACTTC. This encodes CASSKGLAVRETQYF. The whole variable domain, filled in from reference TRBV2 and TRBJ2-5, reads EPEVTQTPSHQVTQMGQEVILRCVPISNHLYFYWYRQILGQKVEFLVSFYNNEISEKSEIFDDQFSVERPDGSNFTLKIRSTKLEDSAMYFCASSKGLAVRETQYFGPGTRLLVL.